This passage covers 2 T cell receptor beta chains from one sample sequenced in a study of T cells of healthy individuals. TCRdb processed the 5' RACE reads anew with MiXCR; each CDR3 protein has one entry. The sample includes 100,000 or so distinct CDR3 sequences, 17% of them seen just once. The origin of the receptors is a human donor in good health.

The chain has TRBV20-1 and TRBJ2-5; the D gene is possibly TRBD1 (5 bases). Between the trimmed V and J ends, which lost 5 bases and 4 bases, there was a span of 14 bases. The CDR3 loop spans 13 amino acids. Germline-derived CDR1 and CDR2 are DFQATT and SNEGSKA (reference sequence). The CDR3 sequence is CSARLQGGETQYF. The CDR3 bases are TGCAGTGCTCGCCTGCAGGGCGGAGAGACCCAGTACTTC.

The rearrangement uses TRBV10-3 and TRBJ2-1; TRBD1 agrees at 8 bases. The CDR3 loop spans 14 amino acids. The trim removed 10 bases at V and 2 bases at J, leaving 7 bases unmatched. CDR1 is ENHRY, CDR2 SYGVKD, per germline. The CDR3 DNA is TGTGCCAGTACCGGGACAGGCCCCTACAATGAGCAGTTCTTC. It is translated as CASTGTGPYNEQFF.